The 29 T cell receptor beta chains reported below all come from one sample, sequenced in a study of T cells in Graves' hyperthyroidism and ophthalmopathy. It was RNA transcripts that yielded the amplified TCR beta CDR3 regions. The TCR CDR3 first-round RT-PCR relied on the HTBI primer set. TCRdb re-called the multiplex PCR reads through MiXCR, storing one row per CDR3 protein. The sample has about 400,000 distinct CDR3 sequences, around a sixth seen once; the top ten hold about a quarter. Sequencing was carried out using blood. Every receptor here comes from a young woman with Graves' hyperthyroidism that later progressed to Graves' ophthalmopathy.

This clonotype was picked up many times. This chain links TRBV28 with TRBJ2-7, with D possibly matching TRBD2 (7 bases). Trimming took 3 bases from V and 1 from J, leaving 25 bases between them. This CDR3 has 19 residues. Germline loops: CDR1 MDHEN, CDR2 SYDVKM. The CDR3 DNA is TGTGCCAGCAGTTTTGGGGGCGGGAGCTTTCTCGAAGCTTCCTACGAGCAGTACTTC. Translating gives CASSFGGGSFLEASYEQYF.

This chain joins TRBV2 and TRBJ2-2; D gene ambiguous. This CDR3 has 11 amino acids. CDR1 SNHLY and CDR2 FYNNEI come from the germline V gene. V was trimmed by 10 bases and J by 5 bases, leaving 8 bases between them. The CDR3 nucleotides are TGTGCCACCGGCTCTACCGGGGAGCTGTTTTTT. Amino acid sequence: CATGSTGELFF.

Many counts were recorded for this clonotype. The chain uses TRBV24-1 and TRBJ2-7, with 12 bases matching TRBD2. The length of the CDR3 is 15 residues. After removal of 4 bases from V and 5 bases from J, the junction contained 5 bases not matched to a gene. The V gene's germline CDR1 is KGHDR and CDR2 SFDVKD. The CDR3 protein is CATSDQTSGSNEQYF. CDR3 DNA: TGTGCCACCAGTGACCAGACTAGCGGGAGTAACGAGCAGTACTTC.

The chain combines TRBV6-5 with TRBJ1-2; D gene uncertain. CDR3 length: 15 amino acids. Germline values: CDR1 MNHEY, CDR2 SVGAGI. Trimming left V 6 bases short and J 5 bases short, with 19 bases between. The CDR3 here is CASSLGVAADYGYTF. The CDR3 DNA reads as TGTGCCAGCAGCCTAGGTGTGGCAGCTGATTATGGCTACACCTTC.

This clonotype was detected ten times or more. CDR3 sequence reads: CASQEGQGYEQYF. As DNA, the CDR3 is TGTGCCAGCCAGGAGGGACAGGGCTACGAGCAGTACTTC. This chain joins TRBV6-1 and TRBJ2-7; TRBD1 agrees at 9 bases. V lost 8 bases, J lost 3 bases, and 5 bases stayed unmatched. The CDR3 runs to 13 residues. The V gene's germline CDR1 is MNHNS and CDR2 SASEGT.

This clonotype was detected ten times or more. The chain's CDR3 is CASSSRTSGSKGYEQYF. The CDR3 DNA follows: TGTGCCAGCAGTTCCAGGACTAGCGGGAGTAAAGGGTACGAGCAGTACTTC. The V gene is TRBV12-3 or TRBV12-4, the J gene TRBJ2-7, with 13 bases that match TRBD2. Trimming at V came to 4 bases and at J to 4 bases, leaving 10 bases not matched to a gene. CDR3 length: 17 amino acids.

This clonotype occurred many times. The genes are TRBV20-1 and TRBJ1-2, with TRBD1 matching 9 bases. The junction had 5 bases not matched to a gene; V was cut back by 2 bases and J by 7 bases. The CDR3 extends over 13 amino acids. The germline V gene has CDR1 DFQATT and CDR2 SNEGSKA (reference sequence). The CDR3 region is CSARNRGLSGYTF. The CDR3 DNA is TGCAGTGCTAGAAACAGGGGGCTGAGTGGCTACACCTTC.

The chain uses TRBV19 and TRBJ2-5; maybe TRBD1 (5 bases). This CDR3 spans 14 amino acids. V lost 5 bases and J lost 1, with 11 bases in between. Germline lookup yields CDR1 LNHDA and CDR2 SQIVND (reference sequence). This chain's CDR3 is CASSRSDSQETQYF. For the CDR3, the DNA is TGTGCCAGTAGTCGGTCAGACAGCCAAGAGACCCAGTACTTC. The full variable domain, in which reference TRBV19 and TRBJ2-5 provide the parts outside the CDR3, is DGGITQSPKYLFRKEGQNVTLSCEQNLNHDAMYWYRQDPGQGLRLIYYSQIVNDFQKGDIAEGYSVSREKKESFPLTVTSAQKNPTAFYLCASSRSDSQETQYFGPGTRLLVL.

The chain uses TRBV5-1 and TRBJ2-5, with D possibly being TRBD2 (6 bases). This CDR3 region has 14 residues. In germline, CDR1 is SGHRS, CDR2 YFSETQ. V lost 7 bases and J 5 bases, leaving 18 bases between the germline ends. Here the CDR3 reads CASRGGAGTETQYF. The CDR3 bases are TGCGCCAGCCGCGGCGGTGCGGGAACGGAGACCCAGTACTTC.

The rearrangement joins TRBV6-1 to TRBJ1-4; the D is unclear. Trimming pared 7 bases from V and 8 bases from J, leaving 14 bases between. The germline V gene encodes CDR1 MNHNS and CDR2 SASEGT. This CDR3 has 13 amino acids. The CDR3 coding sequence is TGTGCCAGCACCCTAGGGAGAGGGGAAAAACTGTTTTTT. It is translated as CASTLGRGEKLFF.

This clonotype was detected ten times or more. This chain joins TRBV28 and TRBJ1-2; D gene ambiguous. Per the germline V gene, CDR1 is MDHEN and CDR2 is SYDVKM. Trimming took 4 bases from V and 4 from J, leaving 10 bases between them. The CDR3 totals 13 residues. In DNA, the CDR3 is TGTGCCAGCAGTTGGTACGGTAGCTATGGCTACACCTTC. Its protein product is CASSWYGSYGYTF.

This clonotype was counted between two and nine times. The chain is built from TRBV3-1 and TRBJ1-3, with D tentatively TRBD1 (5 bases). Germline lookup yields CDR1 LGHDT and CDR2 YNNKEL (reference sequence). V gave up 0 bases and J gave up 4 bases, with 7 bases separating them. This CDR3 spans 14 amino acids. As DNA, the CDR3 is TGTGCCAGCAGCCAAGATGCAGGGGGAAACACCATATATTTT. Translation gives CASSQDAGGNTIYF.

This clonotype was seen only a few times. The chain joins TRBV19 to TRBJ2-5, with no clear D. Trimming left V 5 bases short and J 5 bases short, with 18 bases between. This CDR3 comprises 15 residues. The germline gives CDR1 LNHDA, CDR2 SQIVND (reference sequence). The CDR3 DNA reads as TGTGCCAGTAGTCCCCCGGGCCTAACTGGGGAGACCCAGTACTTC. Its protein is CASSPPGLTGETQYF.

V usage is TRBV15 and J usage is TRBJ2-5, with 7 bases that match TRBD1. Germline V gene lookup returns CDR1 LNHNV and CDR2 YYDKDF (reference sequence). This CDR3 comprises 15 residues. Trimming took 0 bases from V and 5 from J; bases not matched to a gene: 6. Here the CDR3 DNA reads TGTGCCACCAGCAGAGATATTGGACAGGTTGAGACCCAGTACTTC. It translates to CATSRDIGQVETQYF.

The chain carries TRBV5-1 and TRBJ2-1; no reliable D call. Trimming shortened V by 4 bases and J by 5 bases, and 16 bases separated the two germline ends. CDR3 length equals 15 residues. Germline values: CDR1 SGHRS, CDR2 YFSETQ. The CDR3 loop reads CASSPSLGFHNEQFF. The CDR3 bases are TGCGCCAGCAGCCCGAGTCTCGGGTTCCACAATGAGCAGTTCTTC.

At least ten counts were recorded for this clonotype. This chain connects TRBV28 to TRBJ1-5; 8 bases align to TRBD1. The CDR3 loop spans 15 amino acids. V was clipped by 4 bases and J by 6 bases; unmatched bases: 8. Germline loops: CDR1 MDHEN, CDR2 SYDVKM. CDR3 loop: CASSSLDRDGQPQHF. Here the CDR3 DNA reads TGTGCCAGCAGTTCCCTGGACAGGGACGGTCAGCCCCAGCATTTT.

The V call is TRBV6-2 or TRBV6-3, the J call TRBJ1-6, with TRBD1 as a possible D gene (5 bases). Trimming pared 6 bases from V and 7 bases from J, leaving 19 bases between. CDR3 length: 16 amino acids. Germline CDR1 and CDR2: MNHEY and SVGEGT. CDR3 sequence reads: CASSQATDTNNSPLHF. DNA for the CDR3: TGTGCCAGCAGCCAAGCAACGGACACTAACAATTCACCCCTCCACTTT.

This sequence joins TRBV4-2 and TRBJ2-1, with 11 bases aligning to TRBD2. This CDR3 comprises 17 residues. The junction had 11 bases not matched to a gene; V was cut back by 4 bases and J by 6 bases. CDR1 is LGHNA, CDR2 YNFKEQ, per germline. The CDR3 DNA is TGTGCCAGCAGCCCGCGGGGTAGCGGGAGGGCTCTCAATGAGCAGTTCTTC. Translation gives CASSPRGSGRALNEQFF.

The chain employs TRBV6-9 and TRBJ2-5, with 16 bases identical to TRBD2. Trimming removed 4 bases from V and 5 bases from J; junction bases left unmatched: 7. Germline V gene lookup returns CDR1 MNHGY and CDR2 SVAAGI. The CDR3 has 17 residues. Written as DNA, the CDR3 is TGTGCCAGCAGTTGGGGACTAGCGGGAGGGCCGGGGGAGACCCAGTACTTC. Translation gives CASSWGLAGGPGETQYF.

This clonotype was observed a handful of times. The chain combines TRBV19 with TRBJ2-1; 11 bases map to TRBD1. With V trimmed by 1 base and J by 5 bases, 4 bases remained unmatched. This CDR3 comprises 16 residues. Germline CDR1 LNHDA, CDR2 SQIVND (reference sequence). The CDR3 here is CASSIVGTGGHNEQFF. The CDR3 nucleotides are TGTGCCAGTAGTATAGTGGGGACAGGGGGTCACAATGAGCAGTTCTTC. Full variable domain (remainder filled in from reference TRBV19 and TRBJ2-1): DGGITQSPKYLFRKEGQNVTLSCEQNLNHDAMYWYRQDPGQGLRLIYYSQIVNDFQKGDIAEGYSVSREKKESFPLTVTSAQKNPTAFYLCASSIVGTGGHNEQFFGPGTRLTVL.

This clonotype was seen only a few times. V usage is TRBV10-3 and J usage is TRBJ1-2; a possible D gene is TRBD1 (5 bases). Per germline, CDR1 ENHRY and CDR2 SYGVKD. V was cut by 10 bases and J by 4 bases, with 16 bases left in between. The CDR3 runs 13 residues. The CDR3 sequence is CATSSGQGYGYTF. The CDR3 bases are TGTGCCACATCCTCGGGGCAGGGCTATGGCTACACCTTC.

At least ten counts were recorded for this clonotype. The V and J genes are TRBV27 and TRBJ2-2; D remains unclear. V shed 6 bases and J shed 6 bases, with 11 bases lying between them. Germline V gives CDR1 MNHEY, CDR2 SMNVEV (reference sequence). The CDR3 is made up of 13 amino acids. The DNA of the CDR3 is TGTGCCAGCAGCCCAGACCTAGCCGGGGAGCTGTTTTTT. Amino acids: CASSPDLAGELFF.

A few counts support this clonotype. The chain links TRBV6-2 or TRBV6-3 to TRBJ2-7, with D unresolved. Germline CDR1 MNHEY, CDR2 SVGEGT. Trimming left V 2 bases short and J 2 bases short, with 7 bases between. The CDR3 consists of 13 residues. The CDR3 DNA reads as TGTGCCAGCAGTTACCAAACGACCTACGAGCAGTACTTC. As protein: CASSYQTTYEQYF.

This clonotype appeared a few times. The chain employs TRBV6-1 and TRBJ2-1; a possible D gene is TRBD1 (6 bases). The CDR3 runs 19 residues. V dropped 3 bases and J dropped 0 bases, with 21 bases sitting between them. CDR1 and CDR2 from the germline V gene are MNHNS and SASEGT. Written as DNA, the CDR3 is TGTGCCAGCAGTGAGGACAGTGCGCTCGTTACGCGCTCCTACAATGAGCAGTTCTTC. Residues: CASSEDSALVTRSYNEQFF.

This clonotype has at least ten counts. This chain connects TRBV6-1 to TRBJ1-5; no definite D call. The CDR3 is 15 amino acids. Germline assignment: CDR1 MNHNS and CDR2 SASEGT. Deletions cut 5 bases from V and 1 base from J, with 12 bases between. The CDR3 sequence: CASSSGPRSNQPQHF. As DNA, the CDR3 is TGTGCCAGCAGTTCCGGACCCAGAAGCAATCAGCCCCAGCATTTT.

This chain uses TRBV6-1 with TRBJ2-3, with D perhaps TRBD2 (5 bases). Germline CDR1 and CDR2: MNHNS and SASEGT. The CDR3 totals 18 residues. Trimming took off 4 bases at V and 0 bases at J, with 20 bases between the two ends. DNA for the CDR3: TGTGCCAGCAGTGTAATGGTCCTCAGAGGGCCGAGCACAGATACGCAGTATTTT. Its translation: CASSVMVLRGPSTDTQYF.

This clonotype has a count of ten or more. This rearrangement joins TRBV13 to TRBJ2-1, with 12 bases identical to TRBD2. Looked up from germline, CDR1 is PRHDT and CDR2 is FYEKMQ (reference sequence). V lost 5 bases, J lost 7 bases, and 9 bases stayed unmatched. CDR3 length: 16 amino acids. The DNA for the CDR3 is TGTGCCAGCAGCCCCAGGACTAGCGGGACACATAATGAGCAGTTCTTC. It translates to CASSPRTSGTHNEQFF.

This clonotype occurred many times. CDR3 nucleotide sequence: TGTGCCAGCAGCTTATCTAGCGGGAGGGTTTTAGTCGCGTTGGACGAGCAGTACTTC. Translating gives CASSLSSGRVLVALDEQYF. This chain uses TRBV11-2 with TRBJ2-7, with TRBD2 matching 12 bases. Unmatched junction bases numbered 16, after V lost 2 bases and J lost 5 bases. Germline V gene sequence: CDR1 SGHAT, CDR2 FQNNGV. This CDR3 spans 19 amino acids.

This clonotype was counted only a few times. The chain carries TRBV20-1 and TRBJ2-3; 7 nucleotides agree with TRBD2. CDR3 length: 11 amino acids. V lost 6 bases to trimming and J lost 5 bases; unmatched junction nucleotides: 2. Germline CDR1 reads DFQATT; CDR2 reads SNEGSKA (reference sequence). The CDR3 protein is CSATGGDTQYF. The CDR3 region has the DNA TGCAGTGCCACGGGGGGAGATACGCAGTATTTT.